This T cell receptor beta chain emerged from a study of T cell responses to AZD1222 COVID-19 vaccine. Findings and caveats of the study: There were mostly white British donors and more females than males, and clonal diversity was possibly underestimated. No repertoire was sampled before or during the peak T cell response, only after it.

This CDR3 is built from 15 residues. V lost 1 base to trimming and J lost 1 base, with 9 bases between them. CDR1 and CDR2 from the germline V gene are SGHKS and YYEKEE (reference sequence). On this clone itself: Its target is unknown.

Assay: immunoSEQ multiplex PCR; the TCRdb copy retains only in-frame clones and omits some. The table records about 82,000 clones, approximately 90% of them present only once. The chain couples TRBV5-5 to TRBJ1-3; D is possibly TRBD1 (5 bases). Sample: peripheral blood, taken on day 0 of AZD1222 vaccination. This TCR was sampled from an adult in good health. The CDR3 region has the DNA TGTGCCAGCAGCTTGTGGAGGGGATCTGGAAACACCATATATTTT. Translating it yields CASSLWRGSGNTIYF.